Sequencing of this T cell receptor beta chain was carried out in a study of identical twins. General study points: Models underestimated TCR alpha sharing (out-of-frame) in monozygotic twins.

Template switching (which added a universal primer site) was used, and cDNA carried unique molecular identifiers. TCRdb recomputed calls from the 5' RACE reads with MiXCR, one row per CDR3 protein. This sample yields over 550,000 distinct CDR3 sequences, of which about 7% are seen a single time; approximately 1.5% belongs to the top ten. No donor was unhealthy or non-Caucasian. CDR1 is MGHDK, CDR2 SYGVNS, per germline. The CDR3 has 12 amino acids. Concerning this clonotype itself: Its antigen is unidentified. An end of the junction differs from the germline gene, which may be a read error.

These data were likewise used in another study, on yellow fever vaccine responses in identical twins.

Sequenced sample: PBMCs. The chain joins TRBV25-1 to TRBJ2-5, with 8 bases fitting TRBD2. The origin of this receptor is a woman under 30 in good health. This chain's CDR3 is CATAGGRETQNF. DNA for the CDR3: TGTGCCACCGCGGGGGGCAGAGAGACCCAGAACTTC.